This is a list of T cell receptor beta chains from one sample in a study of vaccination effects on CD4 cells after COVID-19. Only in-frame clones appear in the TCRdb table, and some are missing; sequencing was by immunoSEQ multiplex PCR. Of 40,000 to 50,000 clones listed, about 76% are singletons. What these receptors recognize is not known. The sequences come from CD4+ T cells from PBMCs cultured with HCoV-OC43 spike peptides, collected after COVID-19 vaccination. These receptor sequences come from a human donor who received a COVID-19 vaccine. The CDR3 runs from the conserved cysteine through the conserved F or W. D genes are given only for firm matches. Size values are once, few and many counts, or a class for expanded clones, and some rows have none.

abundance: -; d_gene: -; j_gene: TRBJ1-2; v_gene: TRBV6-5; CDR3aa: CASSSRDKNYGYTF; CDR3nt: TGTGCCAGCAGTTCCCGGGACAAAAACTATGGCTACACCTTC
abundance: -; d_gene: -; j_gene: TRBJ1-4; v_gene: TRBV3-1/TRBV3-2; CDR3aa: CASGTGNEKLFF; CDR3nt: TGTGCCAGTGGGACCGGTAATGAAAAACTGTTTTTT
abundance: -; d_gene: -; j_gene: TRBJ2-1; v_gene: TRBV6-5; CDR3aa: CASRRGGNSYNEQFF; CDR3nt: TGTGCCAGCAGGAGGGGTGGAAACTCCTACAATGAGCAGTTCTTC
abundance: few; d_gene: TRBD2; j_gene: TRBJ2-7; v_gene: TRBV30; CDR3aa: CAWRVRPGGEQYF; CDR3nt: TGTGCCTGGAGGGTCAGGCCCGGGGGGGAGCAGTACTTC
abundance: -; d_gene: -; j_gene: TRBJ1-5; v_gene: TRBV6-1; CDR3aa: CASREDLIRMGNQPQHF; CDR3nt: TGTGCCAGCAGGGAAGACCTGATCAGGATGGGCAATCAGCCCCAGCATTTT
abundance: -; d_gene: -; j_gene: TRBJ1-5; v_gene: TRBV5-1; CDR3aa: CASSLRSNQPQHF; CDR3nt: TGCGCCAGCAGCTTGAGGAGCAATCAGCCCCAGCATTTT
abundance: once; d_gene: -; j_gene: TRBJ2-5; v_gene: TRBV11-2; CDR3aa: CASSLGVTETQYF; CDR3nt: TGTGCCAGCAGCTTAGGGGTCACAGAGACCCAGTACTTC
abundance: -; d_gene: -; j_gene: TRBJ2-6; v_gene: TRBV29-1; CDR3aa: CSVGTSGSGANVLTF; CDR3nt: TGCAGCGTTGGTACATCAGGATCTGGGGCCAACGTCCTGACTTTC
abundance: -; d_gene: -; j_gene: TRBJ1-6; v_gene: TRBV6-5; CDR3aa: CASSYLAGSSNSPLHF; CDR3nt: TGTGCCAGCAGTTACCTAGCCGGGTCCAGTAATTCACCCCTCCACTTT
abundance: -; d_gene: -; j_gene: TRBJ2-1; v_gene: TRBV7-8; CDR3aa: CASSAVAGPPSGQFF; CDR3nt: TGTGCCAGCAGCGCGGTGGCTGGGCCGCCCTCGGGGCAGTTCTTC
abundance: -; d_gene: -; j_gene: TRBJ2-3; v_gene: TRBV19; CDR3aa: CASRISGTDTQYF; CDR3nt: TGTGCCAGTAGGATATCCGGCACAGATACGCAGTATTTT
abundance: few; d_gene: TRBD1; j_gene: TRBJ1-1; v_gene: TRBV11-1; CDR3aa: CASRNSRGWDTEAFF; CDR3nt: TGTGCCAGCAGAAATAGCAGGGGGTGGGACACTGAAGCTTTCTTT
abundance: few; d_gene: -; j_gene: TRBJ1-2; v_gene: TRBV29-1; CDR3aa: CSVSRTDYGYTF; CDR3nt: TGCAGCGTTTCCCGGACAGACTATGGCTACACCTTC
abundance: -; d_gene: -; j_gene: TRBJ1-5; v_gene: TRBV2; CDR3aa: CASTNGAGYQPQHF; CDR3nt: TGTGCCAGCACGAATGGAGCAGGCTATCAGCCCCAGCATTTT
abundance: few; d_gene: -; j_gene: TRBJ2-2; v_gene: TRBV10-3; CDR3aa: CAISELGHRGSGELFF; CDR3nt: TGTGCCATCAGTGAGTTGGGACACCGAGGGTCCGGGGAGCTGTTTTTT
abundance: -; d_gene: TRBD2; j_gene: TRBJ2-6; v_gene: TRBV2; CDR3aa: CASSEDRGAGANVLTF; CDR3nt: TGTGCCAGCAGTGAAGATCGGGGGGCTGGGGCCAACGTCCTGACTTTC
abundance: -; d_gene: -; j_gene: TRBJ1-2; v_gene: TRBV7-2; CDR3aa: CASSLDRVSGYTF; CDR3nt: TGTGCCAGCAGCTTAGACAGGGTATCTGGCTACACCTTC
abundance: few; d_gene: -; j_gene: TRBJ1-3; v_gene: TRBV10-3; CDR3aa: CAISGSGNTIYF; CDR3nt: TGTGCCATCAGTGGGTCCGGAAACACCATATATTTT
abundance: -; d_gene: -; j_gene: TRBJ1-1; v_gene: TRBV3-1/TRBV3-2; CDR3aa: CASSQSWVNTEAFF; CDR3nt: TGTGCCAGCAGCCAGTCGTGGGTAAACACTGAAGCTTTCTTT
abundance: -; d_gene: -; j_gene: TRBJ1-2; v_gene: TRBV18; CDR3aa: CASSPRVRSDYGYTF; CDR3nt: TGTGCCAGCTCACCAAGGGTACGGTCTGACTATGGCTACACCTTC
abundance: -; d_gene: -; j_gene: TRBJ2-2; v_gene: TRBV5-1; CDR3aa: CASSLDSTGELFF; CDR3nt: TGCGCCAGCAGCTTGGACAGCACCGGGGAGCTGTTTTTT
abundance: -; d_gene: -; j_gene: TRBJ2-3; v_gene: TRBV5-1; CDR3aa: CASSPPFPASHTQYF; CDR3nt: TGCGCCAGCAGTCCTCCCTTCCCCGCCTCCCATACGCAGTATTTT
abundance: -; d_gene: -; j_gene: TRBJ2-7; v_gene: TRBV5-1; CDR3aa: CASSLEGRSSYEQYF; CDR3nt: TGCGCCAGCAGCTTGGAGGGGCGGAGCTCCTACGAGCAGTACTTC
abundance: -; d_gene: -; j_gene: TRBJ1-2; v_gene: TRBV19; CDR3aa: CASIPGGNYGYTF; CDR3nt: TGTGCCAGTATTCCGGGAGGCAACTATGGCTACACCTTC
abundance: -; d_gene: -; j_gene: TRBJ2-2; v_gene: TRBV2; CDR3aa: CASRTLPRNTGELFF; CDR3nt: TGTGCCAGCAGGACACTACCGAGAAACACCGGGGAGCTGTTTTTT
abundance: -; d_gene: -; j_gene: TRBJ1-2; v_gene: TRBV12-3/TRBV12-4; CDR3aa: CASSPDSNYGYTF; CDR3nt: TGTGCCAGCAGTCCCGACAGTAACTATGGCTACACCTTC
abundance: -; d_gene: TRBD1; j_gene: TRBJ1-1; v_gene: TRBV25-1; CDR3aa: CASSPGHGQADTEAFF; CDR3nt: TGTGCCAGCAGCCCCGGGCATGGACAGGCTGACACTGAAGCTTTCTTT
abundance: few; d_gene: -; j_gene: TRBJ2-3; v_gene: TRBV5-1; CDR3aa: CASGQDQDTQYF; CDR3nt: TGCGCCAGCGGGCAGGATCAAGATACGCAGTATTTT
abundance: -; d_gene: TRBD1; j_gene: TRBJ1-2; v_gene: TRBV19; CDR3aa: CASSTTRQGYGYTF; CDR3nt: TGTGCCAGTAGTACAACCCGACAGGGGTATGGCTACACCTTC
abundance: once; d_gene: TRBD1; j_gene: TRBJ1-4; v_gene: TRBV7-9; CDR3aa: CASSLGTGNFDEKLFF; CDR3nt: TGTGCCAGCAGCCTAGGGACAGGAAATTTTGATGAAAAACTGTTTTTT
abundance: few; d_gene: TRBD1; j_gene: TRBJ1-5; v_gene: TRBV2; CDR3aa: CASTGQGYQPQHF; CDR3nt: TGTGCCAGCACAGGACAGGGGTATCAGCCCCAGCATTTT
abundance: -; d_gene: TRBD1; j_gene: TRBJ2-7; v_gene: TRBV30; CDR3aa: CACTRTGGSYEQYF; CDR3nt: TGTGCCTGTACACGGACAGGAGGATCCTACGAGCAGTACTTC
abundance: few; d_gene: -; j_gene: TRBJ2-1; v_gene: TRBV9; CDR3aa: CASSVGTALSYNEQFF; CDR3nt: TGTGCCAGCAGCGTAGGGACAGCCTTATCCTACAATGAGCAGTTCTTC
abundance: -; d_gene: -; j_gene: TRBJ2-3; v_gene: TRBV4-1; CDR3aa: CASSQGGLRDKSSTDTQYF; CDR3nt: TGCGCCAGCAGCCAAGGTGGGCTTAGGGACAAGAGTAGCACAGATACGCAGTATTTT
abundance: -; d_gene: TRBD2; j_gene: TRBJ2-3; v_gene: TRBV5-4; CDR3aa: CASSLGAGGPTDTQYF; CDR3nt: TGTGCCAGCAGCTTGGGAGCGGGAGGACCCACAGATACGCAGTATTTT
abundance: -; d_gene: -; j_gene: TRBJ2-3; v_gene: TRBV5-1; CDR3aa: CASSLEGDTQYF; CDR3nt: TGCGCCAGCAGCTTGGAGGGAGATACGCAGTATTTT
abundance: few; d_gene: -; j_gene: TRBJ1-2; v_gene: TRBV5-1; CDR3aa: CASSSTARDNNYGYTF; CDR3nt: TGCGCCAGCAGCTCAACGGCTCGGGACAACAACTATGGCTACACCTTC
abundance: few; d_gene: -; j_gene: TRBJ1-5; v_gene: TRBV28; CDR3aa: CASSLRVGPQHF; CDR3nt: TGTGCCAGCAGTCTGAGGGTCGGGCCCCAGCATTTT
abundance: -; d_gene: TRBD1; j_gene: TRBJ2-2; v_gene: TRBV5-8; CDR3aa: CASSYDRGATGELFF; CDR3nt: TGTGCCAGCAGCTACGACAGGGGGGCCACCGGGGAGCTGTTTTTT
abundance: -; d_gene: -; j_gene: TRBJ2-1; v_gene: TRBV5-8; CDR3aa: CASSPFLGAVYNEQFF; CDR3nt: TGTGCCAGCAGCCCCTTTCTCGGAGCGGTCTACAATGAGCAGTTCTTC
abundance: -; d_gene: -; j_gene: TRBJ2-7; v_gene: TRBV5-6; CDR3aa: CASSLDSGRPTYEQYF; CDR3nt: TGTGCCAGCAGCTTGGATAGTGGGAGGCCTACCTACGAGCAGTACTTC
abundance: -; d_gene: -; j_gene: TRBJ2-3; v_gene: TRBV24-1; CDR3aa: CATSGSFGTQYF; CDR3nt: TGTGCCACCAGTGGGTCCTTTGGTACGCAGTATTTT
abundance: once; d_gene: -; j_gene: TRBJ1-5; v_gene: TRBV2; CDR3aa: CASTALNSNQPQHF; CDR3nt: TGTGCCAGCACGGCCCTTAATAGCAATCAGCCCCAGCATTTT
abundance: -; d_gene: -; j_gene: TRBJ1-2; v_gene: TRBV18; CDR3aa: CAVGAGEDYGYTF; CDR3nt: TGTGCCGTTGGGGCAGGGGAAGACTATGGCTACACCTTC
abundance: -; d_gene: -; j_gene: TRBJ2-6; v_gene: TRBV25-1; CDR3aa: CASSKNSGANVLTF; CDR3nt: TGTGCCAGCAGTAAAAACTCTGGGGCCAACGTCCTGACTTTC
abundance: -; d_gene: -; j_gene: TRBJ2-7; v_gene: TRBV11-2; CDR3aa: CASSFQLAEQYF; CDR3nt: TGTGCCAGCAGCTTTCAACTAGCCGAGCAGTACTTC